Listed below are T cell receptor beta chains from one sample, sequenced in a study of regulatory T cells in long-lasting Graves disease. TCRdb analysed the multiplex PCR reads with MiXCR anew, one entry per CDR3 protein. This table has about 540,000 distinct CDR3 sequences, approximately 13% appearing once. The same sample was also studied in work on T cells in Graves' hyperthyroidism and ophthalmopathy.

The sample consisted of peripheral blood mononuclear cells (PBMCs), taken at new diagnosis, from a patient treated with antithyroid drugs. The receptors come from a man aged 25-40 years with Graves disease. Each CDR3 is given with its conserved first and last residue. Each record gives: D gene, V gene, clone size, J gene, CDR3 length, CDR3 DNA, CDR3 protein. D genes are given only for firm matches. Clone size, where shown, is once, few, many, or a class for clones that have expanded.

D gene: TRBD2
V gene: TRBV27
clone size: NA
J gene: TRBJ2-1
CDR3 length: 19
CDR3 DNA: TGTGCCAGCAGTCCCGGGACTAGCGGTAGCCCCCCTCCCTACAATGAGCAGTTCTTC
CDR3 protein: CASSPGTSGSPPPYNEQFF

D gene: NA
V gene: TRBV12-3/TRBV12-4
clone size: many
J gene: TRBJ1-5
CDR3 length: 13
CDR3 DNA: TGTGCCACCACCCGCGCCCCCTCTCAGCCCCAGCATTTT
CDR3 protein: CATTRAPSQPQHF

D gene: TRBD1
V gene: TRBV12-3/TRBV12-4
clone size: many
J gene: TRBJ1-2
CDR3 length: 14
CDR3 DNA: TGTGCCAGCAGAATCGGGACAGCTGGGGATGGCTACACCTTC
CDR3 protein: CASRIGTAGDGYTF

D gene: NA
V gene: TRBV20-1
clone size: many
J gene: TRBJ1-5
CDR3 length: 15
CDR3 DNA: TGCAGTGCTAGAGATATTACCGGTGGAGATCAGCCCCAGCATTTT
CDR3 protein: CSARDITGGDQPQHF

D gene: NA
V gene: TRBV3-1
clone size: few
J gene: TRBJ2-5
CDR3 length: 14
CDR3 DNA: TGTGCCAGCAGCCAAGGAGGGCGGCAAGAGACCCAGTACTTC
CDR3 protein: CASSQGGRQETQYF

D gene: NA
V gene: TRBV30
clone size: NA
J gene: TRBJ2-7
CDR3 length: 12
CDR3 DNA: TGTGCCTGGAGTGTGAGCACCTACGAGCAGTGCTTC
CDR3 protein: CAWSVSTYEQCF

D gene: TRBD1
V gene: TRBV5-1
clone size: many
J gene: TRBJ2-5
CDR3 length: 13
CDR3 DNA: TGCGCCACCCGACCAGGGGGCGACGAGACCCAGTACTTC
CDR3 protein: CATRPGGDETQYF

D gene: NA
V gene: TRBV12-3/TRBV12-4
clone size: many
J gene: TRBJ1-2
CDR3 length: 13
CDR3 DNA: TGTGCCAGCAGCCCCGCGACCGGTGGAGGCTACACCTTC
CDR3 protein: CASSPATGGGYTF

D gene: NA
V gene: TRBV7-7
clone size: few
J gene: TRBJ2-1
CDR3 length: 15
CDR3 DNA: TGTGCCAGCAGTCCGGTTGGGGGCACCTACAATGAGCAGTTCTTC
CDR3 protein: CASSPVGGTYNEQFF

D gene: TRBD2
V gene: TRBV2
clone size: many
J gene: TRBJ2-7
CDR3 length: 18
CDR3 DNA: TGTGCCAGCAGTGAACGAAGGAGCGGGAGGGCTTACTCCTACGAGCAGTACTTC
CDR3 protein: CASSERRSGRAYSYEQYF

D gene: TRBD2
V gene: TRBV7-2
clone size: few
J gene: TRBJ2-7
CDR3 length: 16
CDR3 DNA: TGTGCCAGCAGCTTTTCTAGCGGGAGTGGATCCTACGAGCAGTACTTC
CDR3 protein: CASSFSSGSGSYEQYF

D gene: TRBD1
V gene: TRBV12-5
clone size: few
J gene: TRBJ1-2
CDR3 length: 16
CDR3 DNA: TGTGCTAGTGGCCCCAGCCCGACAGGGACGAACTATGGCTACACCTTC
CDR3 protein: CASGPSPTGTNYGYTF

D gene: NA
V gene: TRBV30
clone size: many
J gene: TRBJ2-1
CDR3 length: 14
CDR3 DNA: TGTGCCTGGAGTGTACTAGCCCCCTACAATGAGCAGTTCTTC
CDR3 protein: CAWSVLAPYNEQFF

D gene: NA
V gene: TRBV12-3/TRBV12-4
clone size: few
J gene: TRBJ2-7
CDR3 length: 13
CDR3 DNA: TGTGCCAGCAGTCCTAGCCTCACCTACGAGCAGTACTTC
CDR3 protein: CASSPSLTYEQYF

D gene: NA
V gene: TRBV29-1
clone size: many
J gene: TRBJ2-7
CDR3 length: 14
CDR3 DNA: TGCAGCGTTGCCCCACCGGAGGGGTCCCACGAGCAGTACTTC
CDR3 protein: CSVAPPEGSHEQYF

D gene: NA
V gene: TRBV28
clone size: many
J gene: TRBJ2-1
CDR3 length: 13
CDR3 DNA: TGTGCCAGCAGTTTAGAGACAAGCAATGAGCAGTTCTTC
CDR3 protein: CASSLETSNEQFF

D gene: NA
V gene: TRBV19
clone size: few
J gene: TRBJ2-6
CDR3 length: 17
CDR3 DNA: TGTGCCAGTAGTATTTACCGGTTAAGCTCTGGGGCCAACGTCCTGACTTTC
CDR3 protein: CASSIYRLSSGANVLTF

D gene: TRBD1
V gene: TRBV6-1
clone size: many
J gene: TRBJ2-5
CDR3 length: 15
CDR3 DNA: TGTGCCAGCAGCCGTGACAGGGGGTACCAAGAGACCCAGTACTTC
CDR3 protein: CASSRDRGYQETQYF

D gene: NA
V gene: TRBV7-9
clone size: few
J gene: TRBJ2-7
CDR3 length: 15
CDR3 DNA: TGTGCCAGCAGCCCAGGGACGCGCGGCGGCTACGAGCAGTACTTC
CDR3 protein: CASSPGTRGGYEQYF

D gene: TRBD2
V gene: TRBV10-3
clone size: NA
J gene: TRBJ2-4
CDR3 length: 19
CDR3 DNA: TGTGCCATCAGTGAGCCTGGGCTAGCGGGAGGGCTAGCCAAAAACATTCAGTACTTC
CDR3 protein: CAISEPGLAGGLAKNIQYF

D gene: NA
V gene: TRBV5-1
clone size: many
J gene: TRBJ1-6
CDR3 length: 13
CDR3 DNA: TGCGCCAGCAGTAAGACGCGCGATTCACCCCTCCACTTT
CDR3 protein: CASSKTRDSPLHF

D gene: TRBD2
V gene: TRBV20-1
clone size: many
J gene: TRBJ2-1
CDR3 length: 13
CDR3 DNA: TGCAGTGCTCCCCTCAGCGGGAGAGATGAGCAGTTCTTC
CDR3 protein: CSAPLSGRDEQFF

D gene: TRBD2
V gene: TRBV12-3/TRBV12-4
clone size: many
J gene: TRBJ2-7
CDR3 length: 13
CDR3 DNA: TGTGCCAGCAGTTTAGCACTAGCGGGAGGGTTGTACTTC
CDR3 protein: CASSLALAGGLYF

D gene: NA
V gene: TRBV2
clone size: many
J gene: TRBJ2-2
CDR3 length: 15
CDR3 DNA: TGTGCCAGCAGTTCGACTAGGCGGGGCACCGGGGAGCTGTTTTTT
CDR3 protein: CASSSTRRGTGELFF

D gene: TRBD2
V gene: TRBV7-9
clone size: NA
J gene: TRBJ2-7
CDR3 length: 18
CDR3 DNA: TGTGCCAGCATCACCTTAGGCGGGAGGTTGGGAGGGGCCTACGAGCAGTACTTC
CDR3 protein: CASITLGGRLGGAYEQYF

D gene: TRBD2
V gene: TRBV28
clone size: many
J gene: TRBJ2-5
CDR3 length: 16
CDR3 DNA: TGTGCCAGCAGTTCCTTAGCGGGAGGGCCCGGGGAGACCCAGTACTTC
CDR3 protein: CASSSLAGGPGETQYF

D gene: NA
V gene: TRBV9
clone size: NA
J gene: TRBJ1-1
CDR3 length: 17
CDR3 DNA: TGTGCCAGCAGCACTCCCCAGGGAGCGAGAATGAACACTGAAGCTTTCTTT
CDR3 protein: CASSTPQGARMNTEAFF

D gene: NA
V gene: TRBV20-1
clone size: many
J gene: TRBJ1-6
CDR3 length: 14
CDR3 DNA: TGCAGTGCTAGACAAGGGTGGGTGGATTCACCCCTCCACTTT
CDR3 protein: CSARQGWVDSPLHF

D gene: NA
V gene: TRBV20-1
clone size: many
J gene: TRBJ2-7
CDR3 length: 14
CDR3 DNA: TGCAGTGCTAGAGATTTGAGCGGTCGCTACGAGCAGTACTTC
CDR3 protein: CSARDLSGRYEQYF

D gene: NA
V gene: TRBV6-2/TRBV6-3
clone size: NA
J gene: TRBJ2-1
CDR3 length: 15
CDR3 DNA: TGTGCCAGCAGCGCCCTCGTAGCAGCCACTACTGAGCAGTTCTTC
CDR3 protein: CASSALVAATTEQFF

D gene: NA
V gene: TRBV28
clone size: many
J gene: TRBJ1-1
CDR3 length: 15
CDR3 DNA: TGTGCCAGCAGTCTTAGGGGCAGGGTGTTCACTGAAGCTTTCTTT
CDR3 protein: CASSLRGRVFTEAFF

D gene: NA
V gene: TRBV11-2
clone size: many
J gene: TRBJ2-7
CDR3 length: 13
CDR3 DNA: TGTGCCAGCAGCGTCTCGTTGCCCTACGAGCAGTACTTC
CDR3 protein: CASSVSLPYEQYF

D gene: NA
V gene: TRBV24-1
clone size: NA
J gene: TRBJ2-1
CDR3 length: 17
CDR3 DNA: TGTGCCACCAGTGACGTGGGGCGGGAATATTCCTACAATGAGCAGTTCTTC
CDR3 protein: CATSDVGREYSYNEQFF

D gene: NA
V gene: TRBV27
clone size: many
J gene: TRBJ1-5
CDR3 length: 14
CDR3 DNA: TGTGCCAGCAGTTTAATGGCAGGGCATCAGCCCCAGCATTTT
CDR3 protein: CASSLMAGHQPQHF

D gene: NA
V gene: TRBV6-5
clone size: many
J gene: TRBJ2-1
CDR3 length: 12
CDR3 DNA: TGTGCCAGCAGTTACGGTCCGGATGAGCAGTTCTTC
CDR3 protein: CASSYGPDEQFF

D gene: TRBD2
V gene: TRBV7-9
clone size: few
J gene: TRBJ2-1
CDR3 length: 17
CDR3 DNA: TGTGCCAGCAGCTCAGGATTAGCGGGAACCGCAGACAATGAGCAGTTCTTC
CDR3 protein: CASSSGLAGTADNEQFF

D gene: NA
V gene: TRBV29-1
clone size: many
J gene: TRBJ2-1
CDR3 length: 10
CDR3 DNA: TGCAGCGGTGAGAACAATGAGCAGTTCTTC
CDR3 protein: CSGENNEQFF

D gene: TRBD2
V gene: TRBV10-1
clone size: many
J gene: TRBJ2-1
CDR3 length: 15
CDR3 DNA: TGCGCCAGCAGCTCCGGGACTAGCGGGAACAATGAGCAGTTCTTC
CDR3 protein: CASSSGTSGNNEQFF

D gene: TRBD1
V gene: TRBV28
clone size: many
J gene: TRBJ2-4
CDR3 length: 21
CDR3 DNA: TGTGCCAGCAGTTTATTAGGTGGCGAAGAATGGGACAGGGGTTCCAAAAACATTCAGTACTTC
CDR3 protein: CASSLLGGEEWDRGSKNIQYF

D gene: NA
V gene: TRBV7-8
clone size: NA
J gene: TRBJ2-3
CDR3 length: 14
CDR3 DNA: TGTGCCAGCAGCTTAGGAGCTTACACAGATACGCAGTATTTT
CDR3 protein: CASSLGAYTDTQYF

D gene: NA
V gene: TRBV29-1
clone size: NA
J gene: TRBJ1-3
CDR3 length: 13
CDR3 DNA: TGCAGCGTTGGAGCAGCCCTCGGAAACACCATATATTTT
CDR3 protein: CSVGAALGNTIYF

D gene: TRBD2
V gene: TRBV3-1
clone size: NA
J gene: TRBJ2-1
CDR3 length: 14
CDR3 DNA: TGTGCCAGCAGCATCACTAGCGGGAGTAGTGAGCAGTTCTTC
CDR3 protein: CASSITSGSSEQFF

D gene: TRBD1
V gene: TRBV18
clone size: many
J gene: TRBJ1-5
CDR3 length: 14
CDR3 DNA: TGTGCCAGCTCTAATAGACAGGGTCGGCAGCCCCAGCATTTT
CDR3 protein: CASSNRQGRQPQHF

D gene: TRBD1
V gene: TRBV5-5
clone size: many
J gene: TRBJ1-5
CDR3 length: 15
CDR3 DNA: TGTGCCAGCAGCGTCGGGGACAGGGGGCTTCAGCCCCAGCATTTT
CDR3 protein: CASSVGDRGLQPQHF

D gene: NA
V gene: TRBV30
clone size: NA
J gene: TRBJ1-2
CDR3 length: 12
CDR3 DNA: TGTGCCTGGAGTGTCGGGAAGGATGGCTACACCTTC
CDR3 protein: CAWSVGKDGYTF

D gene: TRBD2
V gene: TRBV6-1
clone size: many
J gene: TRBJ2-2
CDR3 length: 14
CDR3 DNA: TGTGCCAGCAGACCCCAGCGGGAGGGATGGGAGCTGTTTTTT
CDR3 protein: CASRPQREGWELFF

D gene: NA
V gene: TRBV24-1
clone size: few
J gene: TRBJ2-5
CDR3 length: 16
CDR3 DNA: TGTGCCACCAGTGACACCCCGGGGGGCCATAAGGAGACCCAGTACTTC
CDR3 protein: CATSDTPGGHKETQYF

D gene: TRBD2
V gene: TRBV12-3/TRBV12-4
clone size: many
J gene: TRBJ2-7
CDR3 length: 21
CDR3 DNA: TGTGCCAGCAGTTTCGGTTTCGGCAATTTAGCGGGAGGGCTCCATTACTACGAGCAGTACTTC
CDR3 protein: CASSFGFGNLAGGLHYYEQYF

D gene: NA
V gene: TRBV4-1
clone size: few
J gene: TRBJ2-7
CDR3 length: 12
CDR3 DNA: TGCGCCAGCAGCCATCCGGGGAGGGAGCAGTACTTC
CDR3 protein: CASSHPGREQYF

D gene: TRBD1
V gene: TRBV12-5
clone size: few
J gene: TRBJ2-2
CDR3 length: 13
CDR3 DNA: TGTGCTAGTGGTGGCGACAGGGCCGGGGAGCTGTTTTTT
CDR3 protein: CASGGDRAGELFF

D gene: NA
V gene: TRBV20-1
clone size: many
J gene: TRBJ2-1
CDR3 length: 13
CDR3 DNA: TGCAGTGCTAGGGGCTGGGCCTACAATGAGCAGTTCTTC
CDR3 protein: CSARGWAYNEQFF

D gene: NA
V gene: TRBV5-1
clone size: NA
J gene: TRBJ1-2
CDR3 length: 15
CDR3 DNA: TGCGCCAGCAGCAGGAGAGGGGATTTTAACTATGGCTACACCTTC
CDR3 protein: CASSRRGDFNYGYTF

D gene: TRBD2
V gene: TRBV12-3/TRBV12-4
clone size: many
J gene: TRBJ2-2
CDR3 length: 15
CDR3 DNA: TGTGCCAGCAGCCTAGCGGGAGCCAGTACCGGGGAGCTGTTTTTT
CDR3 protein: CASSLAGASTGELFF